This TCR beta chain was profiled in a study of blood T cell repertoires in COVID-19. Study details: T cells, B-cell-depleted T cells, or PBMCs supplied cDNA or gDNA.

This CDR3 region has 15 residues. Germline values: CDR1 MNHEY, CDR2 SVGAGI. The V and J ends lost 8 bases and 7 bases respectively, with 23 bases between them. The authors' processing: Amplifying reference gene primers gave estimates of nucleated cell counts. Repertoires were generated with immunoSEQ multiplex PCR, while TCRdb's copy carries only in-frame clones and drops some. V and J calls and clone size are those listed in that table; D and trimming were worked out from the DNA. The sample shows roughly 68,000 clones, approximately 92% of them seen only once. This clonotype was obtained from a woman between 45 and 65 years old with active COVID-19. Specimen: peripheral blood. V and J are TRBV6-5 and TRBJ1-2; D not certain. The CDR3 region has the DNA TGTGCCAGCTCCTCGAGTTCGGTGGGCGCGGGTGGCTACACCTTC. It specifies CASSSSSVGAGGYTF.